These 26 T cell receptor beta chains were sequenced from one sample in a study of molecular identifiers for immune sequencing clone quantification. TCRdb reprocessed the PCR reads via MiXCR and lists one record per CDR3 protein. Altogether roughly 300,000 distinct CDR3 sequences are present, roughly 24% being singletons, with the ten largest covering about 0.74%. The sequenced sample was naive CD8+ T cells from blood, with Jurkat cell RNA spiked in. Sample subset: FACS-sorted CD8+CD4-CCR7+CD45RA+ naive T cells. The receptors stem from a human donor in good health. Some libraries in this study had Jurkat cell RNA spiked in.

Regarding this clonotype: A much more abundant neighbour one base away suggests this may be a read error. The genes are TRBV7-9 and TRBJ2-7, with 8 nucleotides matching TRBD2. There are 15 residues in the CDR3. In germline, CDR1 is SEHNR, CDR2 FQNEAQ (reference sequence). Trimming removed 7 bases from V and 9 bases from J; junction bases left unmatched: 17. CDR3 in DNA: TGTGCCAGCACCGCCTCTGGAGCGGGAGTTGACGGGCAGTACTTC. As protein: CASTASGAGVDGQYF.

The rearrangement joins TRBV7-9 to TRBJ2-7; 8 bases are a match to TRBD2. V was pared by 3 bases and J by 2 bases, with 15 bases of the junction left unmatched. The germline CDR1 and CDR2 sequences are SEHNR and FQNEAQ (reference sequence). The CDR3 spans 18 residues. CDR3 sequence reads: CASSFPRESHSGAYEQYF. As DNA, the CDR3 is TGTGCCAGCAGCTTCCCCAGGGAGTCGCATAGCGGGGCCTACGAGCAGTACTTC. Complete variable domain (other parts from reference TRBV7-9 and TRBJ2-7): DTGVSQNPRHKITKRGQNVTFRCDPISEHNRLYWYRQTLGQGPEFLTYFQNEAQLEKSRLLSDRFSAERPKGSFSTLEIQRTEQGDSAMYLCASSFPRESHSGAYEQYFGPGTRLTVT.

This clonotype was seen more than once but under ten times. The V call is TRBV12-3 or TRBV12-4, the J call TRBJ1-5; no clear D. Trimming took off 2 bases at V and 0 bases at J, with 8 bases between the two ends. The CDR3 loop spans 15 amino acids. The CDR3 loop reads CASSLNSDSNQPQHF. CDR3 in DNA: TGTGCCAGCAGTTTAAACTCCGATAGCAATCAGCCCCAGCATTTT.

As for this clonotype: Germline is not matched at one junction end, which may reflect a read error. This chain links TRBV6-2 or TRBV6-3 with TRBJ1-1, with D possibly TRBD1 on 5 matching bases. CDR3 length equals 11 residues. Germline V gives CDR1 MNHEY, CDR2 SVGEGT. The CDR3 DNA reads TGTGCCAGCAGTGACACCCGGGACCCTCTCTTT. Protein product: CASSDTRDPLF.

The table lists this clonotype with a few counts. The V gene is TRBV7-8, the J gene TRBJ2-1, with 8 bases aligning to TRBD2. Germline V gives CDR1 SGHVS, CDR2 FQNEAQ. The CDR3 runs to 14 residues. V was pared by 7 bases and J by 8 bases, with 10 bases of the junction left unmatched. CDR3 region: CASKAPSGSHEQFF. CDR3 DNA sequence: TGTGCCAGCAAGGCCCCCAGCGGGAGCCATGAGCAGTTCTTC. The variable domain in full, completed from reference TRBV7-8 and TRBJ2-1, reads GAGVSQSPRYKVAKRGQDVALRCDPISGHVSLFWYQQALGQGPEFLTYFQNEAQLDKSGLPSDRFFAERPEGSVSTLKIQRTQQEDSAVYLCASKAPSGSHEQFFGPGTRLTVL.

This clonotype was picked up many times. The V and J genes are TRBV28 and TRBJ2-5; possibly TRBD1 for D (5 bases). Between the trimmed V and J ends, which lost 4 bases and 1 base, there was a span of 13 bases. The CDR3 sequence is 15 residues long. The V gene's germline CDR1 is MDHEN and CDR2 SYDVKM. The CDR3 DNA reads TGTGCCAGCAGTTACCCGACAGCAATCCAAGAGACCCAGTACTTC. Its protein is CASSYPTAIQETQYF.

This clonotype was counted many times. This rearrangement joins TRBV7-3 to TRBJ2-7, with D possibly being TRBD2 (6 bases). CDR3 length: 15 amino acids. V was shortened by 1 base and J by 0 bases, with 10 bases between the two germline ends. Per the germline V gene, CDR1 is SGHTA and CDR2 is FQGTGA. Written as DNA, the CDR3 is TGTGCCAGCAGCTTAATCGGAGGGAGCTCCTACGAGCAGTACTTC. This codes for CASSLIGGSSYEQYF.

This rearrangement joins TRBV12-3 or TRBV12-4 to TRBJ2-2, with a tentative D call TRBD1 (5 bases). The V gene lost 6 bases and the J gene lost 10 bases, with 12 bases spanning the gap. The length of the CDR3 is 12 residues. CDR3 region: CASSQTGLELFF. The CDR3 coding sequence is TGTGCCAGCAGCCAAACAGGATTGGAGCTGTTTTTT.

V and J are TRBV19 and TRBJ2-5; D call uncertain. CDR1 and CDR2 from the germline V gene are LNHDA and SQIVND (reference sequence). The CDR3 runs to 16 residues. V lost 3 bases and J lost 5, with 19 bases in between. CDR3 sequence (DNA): TGTGCCAGTAGTATGGGCGGCTTCACGAGTTTGGAGACCCAGTACTTC. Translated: CASSMGGFTSLETQYF.

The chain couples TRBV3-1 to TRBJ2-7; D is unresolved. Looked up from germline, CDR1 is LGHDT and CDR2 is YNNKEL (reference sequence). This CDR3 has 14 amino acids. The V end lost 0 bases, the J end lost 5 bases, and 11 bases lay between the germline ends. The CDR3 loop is CASSQDLLRDEQYF. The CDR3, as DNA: TGTGCCAGCAGCCAAGATTTGCTGAGAGACGAGCAGTACTTC.

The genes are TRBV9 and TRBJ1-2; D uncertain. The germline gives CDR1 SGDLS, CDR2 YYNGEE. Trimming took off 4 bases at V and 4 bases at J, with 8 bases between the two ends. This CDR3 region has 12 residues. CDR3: CASSTRAYGYTF. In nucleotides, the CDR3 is TGTGCCAGCAGCACCAGAGCCTATGGCTACACCTTC.

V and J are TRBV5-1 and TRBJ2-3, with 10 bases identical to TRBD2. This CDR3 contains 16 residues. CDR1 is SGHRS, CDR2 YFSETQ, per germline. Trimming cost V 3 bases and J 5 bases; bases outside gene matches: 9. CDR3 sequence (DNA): TGCGCCAGCAGCTCGACTAGCGGGTCACAGGTAGATACGCAGTATTTT. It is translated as CASSSTSGSQVDTQYF.

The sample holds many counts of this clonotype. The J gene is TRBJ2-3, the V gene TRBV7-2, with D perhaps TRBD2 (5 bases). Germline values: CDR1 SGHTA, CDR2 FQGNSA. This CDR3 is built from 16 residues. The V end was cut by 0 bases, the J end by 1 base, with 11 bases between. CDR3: CASSLAYRDGTDTQYF. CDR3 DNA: TGTGCCAGCAGCTTAGCGTATCGGGATGGCACAGATACGCAGTATTTT.

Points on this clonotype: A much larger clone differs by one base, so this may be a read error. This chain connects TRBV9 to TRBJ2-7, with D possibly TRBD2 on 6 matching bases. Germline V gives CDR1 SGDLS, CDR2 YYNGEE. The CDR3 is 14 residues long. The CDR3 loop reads CASSRDGSSYGQYF. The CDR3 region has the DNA TGTGCCAGCAGCCGGGACGGGAGCTCCTACGGGCAGTACTTC.

The CDR3 loop reads CASSTALRDNEQFF. For the CDR3, the DNA is TGTGCCAGCAGCACCGCGCTCAGGGACAATGAGCAGTTCTTC. The chain employs TRBV7-9 and TRBJ2-1; tentative D call: TRBD1 (5 bases). The ends were cut back, 5 bases at V and 5 bases at J, with 13 bases in the middle. The CDR3 is 14 residues long. Germline V gene sequence: CDR1 SEHNR, CDR2 FQNEAQ (reference sequence).

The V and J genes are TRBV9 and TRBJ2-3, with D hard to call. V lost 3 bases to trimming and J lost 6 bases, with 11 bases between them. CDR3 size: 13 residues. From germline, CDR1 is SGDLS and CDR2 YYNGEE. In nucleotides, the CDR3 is TGTGCCAGCAGCGGATCGTTTAAGGATACGCAGTATTTT. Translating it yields CASSGSFKDTQYF.

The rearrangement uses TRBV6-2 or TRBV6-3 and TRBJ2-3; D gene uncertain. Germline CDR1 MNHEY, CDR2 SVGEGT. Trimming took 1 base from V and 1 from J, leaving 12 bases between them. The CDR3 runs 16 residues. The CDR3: CASSYFRAGGTDTQYF. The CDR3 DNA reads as TGTGCCAGCAGTTACTTTCGGGCAGGTGGCACAGATACGCAGTATTTT.

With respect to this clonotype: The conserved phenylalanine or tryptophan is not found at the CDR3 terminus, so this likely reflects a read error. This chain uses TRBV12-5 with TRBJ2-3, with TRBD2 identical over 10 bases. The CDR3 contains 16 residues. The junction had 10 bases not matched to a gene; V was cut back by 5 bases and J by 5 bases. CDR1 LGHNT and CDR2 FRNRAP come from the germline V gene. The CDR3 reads CASGLRSSGSLDTQYV. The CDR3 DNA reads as TGTGCTAGTGGTCTGCGCTCTAGCGGGAGTTTAGATACGCAGTATGTT.

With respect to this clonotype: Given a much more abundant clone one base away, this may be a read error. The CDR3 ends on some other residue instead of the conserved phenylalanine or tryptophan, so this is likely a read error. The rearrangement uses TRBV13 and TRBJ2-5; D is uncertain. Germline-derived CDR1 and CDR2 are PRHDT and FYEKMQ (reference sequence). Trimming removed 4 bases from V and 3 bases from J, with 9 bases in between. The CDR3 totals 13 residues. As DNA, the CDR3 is TGTGCCAGCAGCTCCGCCTCAGAAGAGACCCAGTACTAC. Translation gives CASSSASEETQYY.

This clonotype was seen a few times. CDR3 amino acids: CASSAGTGGPNEQFF. In DNA form, the CDR3 reads TGCGCCAGCAGCGCTGGGACAGGGGGCCCCAATGAGCAGTTCTTC. The genes are TRBV5-1 and TRBJ2-1; 12 bases match TRBD1. CDR3 size: 15 residues. Germline CDR1 and CDR2: SGHRS and YFSETQ. V shed 4 bases and J 6 bases; nucleotides not matched to a gene: 5.

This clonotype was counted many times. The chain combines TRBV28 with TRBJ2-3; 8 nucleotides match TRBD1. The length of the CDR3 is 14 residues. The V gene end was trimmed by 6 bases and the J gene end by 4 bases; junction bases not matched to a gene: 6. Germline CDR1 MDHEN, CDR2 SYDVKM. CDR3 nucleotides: TGTGCCAGCAGAGAGCAGGGGGCTCCAGATACGCAGTATTTT. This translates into CASREQGAPDTQYF.

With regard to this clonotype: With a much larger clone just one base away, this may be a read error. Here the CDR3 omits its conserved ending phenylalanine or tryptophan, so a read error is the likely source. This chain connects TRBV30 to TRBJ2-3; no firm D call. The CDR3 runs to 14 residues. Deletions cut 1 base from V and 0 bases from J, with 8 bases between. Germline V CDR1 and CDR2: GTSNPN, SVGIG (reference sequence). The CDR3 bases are TGTGCCTGGAGTGAAATGGATAGCACAGATACGCAGTATCTT. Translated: CAWSEMDSTDTQYL.

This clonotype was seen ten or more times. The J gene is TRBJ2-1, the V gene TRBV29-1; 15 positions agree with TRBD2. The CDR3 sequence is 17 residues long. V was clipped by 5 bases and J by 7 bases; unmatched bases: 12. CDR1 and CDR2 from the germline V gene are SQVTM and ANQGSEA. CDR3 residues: CSVLGLAGGPVPNEQFF. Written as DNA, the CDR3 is TGCAGCGTTCTAGGACTAGCGGGGGGGCCGGTACCAAATGAGCAGTTCTTC.

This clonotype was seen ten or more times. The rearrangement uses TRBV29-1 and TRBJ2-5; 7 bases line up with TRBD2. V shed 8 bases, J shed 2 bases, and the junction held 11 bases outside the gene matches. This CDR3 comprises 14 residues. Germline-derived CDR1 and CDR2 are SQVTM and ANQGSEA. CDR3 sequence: CSLLVPSGQETQYF. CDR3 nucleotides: TGCAGCTTGTTGGTTCCTAGCGGACAAGAGACCCAGTACTTC. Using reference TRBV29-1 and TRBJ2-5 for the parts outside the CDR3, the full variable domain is SAVISQKPSRDICQRGTSLTIQCQVDSQVTMMFWYRQQPGQSLTLIATANQGSEATYESGFVIDKFPISRPNLTFSTLTVSNMSPEDSSIYLCSLLVPSGQETQYFGPGTRLLVL.

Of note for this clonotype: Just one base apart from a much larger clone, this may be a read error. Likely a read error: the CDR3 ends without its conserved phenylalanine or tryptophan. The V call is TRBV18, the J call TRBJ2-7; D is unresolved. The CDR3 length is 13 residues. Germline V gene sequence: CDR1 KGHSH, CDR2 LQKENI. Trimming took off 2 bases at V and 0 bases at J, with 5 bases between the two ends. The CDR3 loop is CASSPATSYEQYS. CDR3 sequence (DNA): TGTGCCAGCTCACCAGCCACCTCCTACGAGCAGTACTCC.

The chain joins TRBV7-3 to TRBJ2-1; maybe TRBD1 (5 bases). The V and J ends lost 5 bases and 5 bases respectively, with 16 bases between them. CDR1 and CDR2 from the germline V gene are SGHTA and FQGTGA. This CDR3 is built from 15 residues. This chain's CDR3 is CASSPAVREDNEQFF. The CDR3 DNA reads TGTGCCAGCAGCCCCGCGGTCAGGGAAGACAATGAGCAGTTCTTC.